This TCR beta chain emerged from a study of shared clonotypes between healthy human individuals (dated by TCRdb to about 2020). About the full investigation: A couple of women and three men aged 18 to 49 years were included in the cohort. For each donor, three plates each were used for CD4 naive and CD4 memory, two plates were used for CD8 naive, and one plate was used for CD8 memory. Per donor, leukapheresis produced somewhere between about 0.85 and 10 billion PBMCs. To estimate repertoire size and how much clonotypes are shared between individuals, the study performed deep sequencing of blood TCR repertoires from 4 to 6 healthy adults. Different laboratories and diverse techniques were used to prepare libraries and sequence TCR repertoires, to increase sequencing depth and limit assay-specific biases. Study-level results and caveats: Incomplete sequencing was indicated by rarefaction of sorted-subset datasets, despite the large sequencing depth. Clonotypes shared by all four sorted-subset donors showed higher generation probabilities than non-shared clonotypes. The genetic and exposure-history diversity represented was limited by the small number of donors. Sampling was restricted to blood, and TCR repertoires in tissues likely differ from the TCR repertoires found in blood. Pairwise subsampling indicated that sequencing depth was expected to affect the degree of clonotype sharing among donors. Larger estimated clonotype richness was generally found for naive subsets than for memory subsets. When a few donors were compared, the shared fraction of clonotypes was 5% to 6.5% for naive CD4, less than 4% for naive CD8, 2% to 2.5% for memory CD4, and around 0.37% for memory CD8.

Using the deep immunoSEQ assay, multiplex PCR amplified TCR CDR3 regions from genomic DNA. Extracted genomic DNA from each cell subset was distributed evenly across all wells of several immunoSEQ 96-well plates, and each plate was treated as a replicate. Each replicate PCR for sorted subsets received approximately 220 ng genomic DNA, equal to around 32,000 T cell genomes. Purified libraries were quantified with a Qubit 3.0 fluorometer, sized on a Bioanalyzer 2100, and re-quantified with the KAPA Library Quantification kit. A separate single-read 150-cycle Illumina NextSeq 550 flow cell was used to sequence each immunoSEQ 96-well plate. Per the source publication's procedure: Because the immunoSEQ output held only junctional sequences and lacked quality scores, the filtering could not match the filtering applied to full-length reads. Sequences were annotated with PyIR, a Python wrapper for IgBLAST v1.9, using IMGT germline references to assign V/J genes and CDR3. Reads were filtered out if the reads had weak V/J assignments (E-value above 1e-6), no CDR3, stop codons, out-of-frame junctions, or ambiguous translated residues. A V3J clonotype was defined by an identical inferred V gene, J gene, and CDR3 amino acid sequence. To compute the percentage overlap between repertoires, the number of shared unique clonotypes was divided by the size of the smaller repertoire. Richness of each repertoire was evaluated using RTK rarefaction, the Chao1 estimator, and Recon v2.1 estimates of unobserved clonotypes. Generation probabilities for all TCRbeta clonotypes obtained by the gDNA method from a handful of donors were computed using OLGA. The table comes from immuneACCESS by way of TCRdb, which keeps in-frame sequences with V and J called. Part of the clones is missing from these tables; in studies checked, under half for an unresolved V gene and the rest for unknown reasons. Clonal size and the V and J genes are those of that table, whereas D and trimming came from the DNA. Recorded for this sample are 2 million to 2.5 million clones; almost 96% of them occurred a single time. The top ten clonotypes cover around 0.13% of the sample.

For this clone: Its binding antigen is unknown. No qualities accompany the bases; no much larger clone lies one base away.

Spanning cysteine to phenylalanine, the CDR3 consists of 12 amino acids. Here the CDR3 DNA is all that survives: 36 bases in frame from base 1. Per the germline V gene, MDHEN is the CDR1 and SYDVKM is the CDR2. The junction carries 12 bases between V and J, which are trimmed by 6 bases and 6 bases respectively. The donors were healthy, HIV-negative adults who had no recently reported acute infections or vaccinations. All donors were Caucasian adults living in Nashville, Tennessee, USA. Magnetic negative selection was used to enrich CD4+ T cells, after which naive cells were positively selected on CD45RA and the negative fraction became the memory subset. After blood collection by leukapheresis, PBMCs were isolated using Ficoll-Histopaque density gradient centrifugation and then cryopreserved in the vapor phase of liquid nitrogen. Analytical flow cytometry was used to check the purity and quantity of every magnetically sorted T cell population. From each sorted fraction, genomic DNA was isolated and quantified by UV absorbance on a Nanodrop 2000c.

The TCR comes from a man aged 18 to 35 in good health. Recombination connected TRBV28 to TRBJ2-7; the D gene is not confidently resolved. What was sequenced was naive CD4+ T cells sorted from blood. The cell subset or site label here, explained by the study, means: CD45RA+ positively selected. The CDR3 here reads CASRRPVSEQYF. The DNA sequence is TGTGCCAGCAGGCGGCCAGTCAGCGAGCAGTACTTC.